These 10 T cell receptor beta chains were all obtained from the same sample, sequenced in a study of blood T cell repertoires in COVID-19. Clones were sequenced by immunoSEQ multiplex PCR, and TCRdb holds only the in-frame ones, with some missing. The sample contains 65,000 to 90,000 clones, roughly 85% of which appear only once. The specimen was peripheral blood. The origin of the receptors is a human donor in a cohort sampled during active COVID-19.

V usage is TRBV7-3 and J usage is TRBJ2-7; no reliable D call. Germline CDR1 is SGHTA and CDR2 is FQGTGA. Trimming left V 5 bases short and J 1 base short, with 12 bases between. The CDR3 is 14 amino acids. DNA of the CDR3: TGTGCCAGCAGCCCTCAGGCTGGATCCTACGAGCAGTACTTC. Translated: CASSPQAGSYEQYF.

In its sample, this clone was seen once. The chain couples TRBV6-6 to TRBJ2-3; the match to TRBD1 covers 7 bases. The CDR3 runs to 16 residues. CDR1 is MNHNY and CDR2 is SVGAGI in the germline V gene (reference sequence). Germline trimming cut 2 bases from V and 0 bases from J; bases unmatched to any gene: 5. The CDR3 spells CASSYVGTASTDTQYF. The CDR3 DNA is TGTGCCAGCAGTTACGTTGGGACAGCTAGCACAGATACGCAGTATTTT.

The rearrangement joins TRBV30 to TRBJ2-2; D remains ambiguous. V lost 2 bases and J lost 9, with 7 bases in between. From germline, CDR1 is GTSNPN and CDR2 SVGIG (reference sequence). This CDR3 is built from 11 residues. For the CDR3, the DNA is TGTGCCTGGAGTTCCGGTTGGGAGCTGTTTTTT. This sequence encodes CAWSSGWELFF.

The chain recombines TRBV5-1 with TRBJ2-3, with 7 bases aligning to TRBD2. The CDR3 length is 21 residues. The ends lost 3 bases at V and 1 base at J; junction bases unmatched: 23. Germline V gene sequence: CDR1 SGHRS, CDR2 YFSETQ. The CDR3 nucleotides are TGCGCCAGCAGCTACCCAGCGGGGCAGCGTGGGGCGGGCCCTGGCACAGATACGCAGTATTTT. The encoded protein is CASSYPAGQRGAGPGTDTQYF.

This sequence joins TRBV7-2 and TRBJ2-3; D possibly corresponds to TRBD1 (8 bases). V lost 5 bases and J 5 bases, leaving 17 bases between the germline ends. The germline CDR1 and CDR2 sequences are SGHTA and FQGNSA. The CDR3 extends over 15 amino acids. The CDR3 protein is CASSPDREGGDTQYF. CDR3 nucleotide sequence: TGTGCCAGCAGCCCGGACAGGGAGGGGGGAGATACGCAGTATTTT.

V usage is TRBV4-1 and J usage is TRBJ2-1; TRBD2 aligns across 8 bases. With V trimmed by 2 bases and J by 2 bases, 2 bases remained unmatched. CDR3 length equals 15 residues. CDR1 and CDR2 (germline): MGHRA, YSYEKL. Here the CDR3 DNA reads TGCGCCAGCAGCCAACTTAGCGGGACCTACAATGAGCAGTTCTTC. It codes for CASSQLSGTYNEQFF.

The J gene is TRBJ2-3, the V gene TRBV20-1, with D uncertain. Germline CDR1 is DFQATT and CDR2 is SNEGSKA (reference sequence). The CDR3 sequence is 11 residues long. V was pared by 5 bases and J by 4 bases, with 7 bases between. The CDR3: CSAYAPDTQYF. DNA of the CDR3: TGCAGTGCTTATGCGCCAGATACGCAGTATTTT.

CDR3 nucleotide sequence: TGTGCCAGCAGCCGAGAGACAGGAGGACTCCTAAATGAGCAGTTCTTC. This codes for CASSRETGGLLNEQFF. J is TRBJ2-1 and V is TRBV11-3; TRBD1 is a possible D gene (6 bases). V shed 5 bases and J shed 7 bases, with 21 bases lying between them. Germline lookup yields CDR1 SGHNT and CDR2 YENEEA. The CDR3 runs 16 residues.

V is TRBV4-3 and J is TRBJ2-1; 10 bases are a match to TRBD2. This CDR3 has 19 residues. CDR1 is LGHNA, CDR2 YSLEER, per germline. Trimming at V came to 0 bases and at J to 6 bases, leaving 14 bases not matched to a gene. In DNA form, the CDR3 reads TGCGCCAGCAGCCAAGATCTTAGCGGGGGGCCCAACGGGGGCAATGAGCAGTTCTTC. This codes for CASSQDLSGGPNGGNEQFF.

This chain uses TRBV15 with TRBJ2-3, with 7 bases fitting TRBD1. The germline gives CDR1 LNHNV, CDR2 YYDKDF (reference sequence). V lost 5 bases to trimming and J lost 3 bases; unmatched junction nucleotides: 8. The CDR3 sequence is 15 residues long. The CDR3 here is CATSFDRARTDTQYF. The CDR3 DNA sequence: TGTGCCACCAGCTTCGACAGGGCACGGACAGATACGCAGTATTTT.